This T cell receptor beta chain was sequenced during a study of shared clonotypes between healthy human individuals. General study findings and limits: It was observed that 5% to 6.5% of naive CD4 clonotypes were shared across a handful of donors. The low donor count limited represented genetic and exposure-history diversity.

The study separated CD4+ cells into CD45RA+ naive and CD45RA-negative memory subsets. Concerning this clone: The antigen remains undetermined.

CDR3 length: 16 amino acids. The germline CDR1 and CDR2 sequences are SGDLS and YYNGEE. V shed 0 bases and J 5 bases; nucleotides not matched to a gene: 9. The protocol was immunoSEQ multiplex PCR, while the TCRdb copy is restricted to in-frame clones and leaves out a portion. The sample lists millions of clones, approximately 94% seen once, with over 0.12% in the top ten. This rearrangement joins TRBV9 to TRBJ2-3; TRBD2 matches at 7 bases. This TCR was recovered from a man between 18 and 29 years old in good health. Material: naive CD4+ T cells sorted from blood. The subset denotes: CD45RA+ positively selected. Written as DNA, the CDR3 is TGTGCCAGCAGCGTAGCATGGGGCGGGAGAGGAGATACGCAGTATTTT. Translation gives CASSVAWGGRGDTQYF. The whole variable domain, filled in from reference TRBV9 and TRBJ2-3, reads DSGVTQTPKHLITATGQRVTLRCSPRSGDLSVYWYQQSLDQGLQFLIQYYNGEERAKGNILERFSAQQFPDLHSELNLSSLELGDSALYFCASSVAWGGRGDTQYFGPGTRLTVL.